A selection of T cell receptor beta chains follows, all from one sample in a study of blood T cell repertoires in COVID-19. Sequencing used immunoSEQ multiplex PCR; TCRdb keeps in-frame clones, though not all of them. This sample has some 160,000 clones, with about 77% found just once. Sequenced sample: peripheral blood. The source is a woman older than 75 with acute or convalescent COVID-19. Each CDR3 is given with its conserved first and last residue. The D gene is left open where the match is weak. The listing skips clone size in some rows; elsewhere it reads once, few, many or a size class.

TRBV19	NA	TRBJ1-4	TRBD1	TGTGCCAGTAGTACGACAGGGGGCACTAATGAAAAACTGTTTTTT	CASSTTGGTNEKLFF
TRBV5-1	NA	TRBJ1-2	NA	TGCGCCAGCAGCTTGAGGTCAGGGGCGGAGTATGGCTACACCTTC	CASSLRSGAEYGYTF
TRBV30	NA	TRBJ2-5	NA	TGTGCCTGGGGGGGACTGCAAGAGACCCAGTACTTC	CAWGGLQETQYF
TRBV2	few	TRBJ1-5	NA	TGTGCCAGCAGTGGACAGTTTAGCAATCAGCCCCAGCATTTT	CASSGQFSNQPQHF
TRBV4-1	NA	TRBJ1-1	NA	TGCGCCAGCAGCCAAGATCCGGGGAGAGACACTGAAGCTTTCTTT	CASSQDPGRDTEAFF
TRBV7-2	NA	TRBJ2-1	TRBD2	TGTGCCAGCAGCTTAAGGCTCGGGAGGTCCCTTAATGAGCAGTTCTTC	CASSLRLGRSLNEQFF
TRBV6-5	NA	TRBJ1-5	NA	TGTGCCAGCAGTTCTCAGTATAGCAATCAGCCCCAGCATTTT	CASSSQYSNQPQHF
TRBV5-1	NA	TRBJ1-1	NA	TGCGCCAGCAGCGTTGGAAATACAGGCAGGGGCACTGAAGCTTTCTTT	CASSVGNTGRGTEAFF
TRBV5-5	NA	TRBJ2-7	TRBD1	TGTGCCAGCAGCGTTTTGGGACAGATGAGCTCCTACGAGCAGTACTTC	CASSVLGQMSSYEQYF
TRBV6-5	NA	TRBJ2-7	NA	TGTGCCAGCAGTTACTCGGCGGGGTACGAGCAGTACTTC	CASSYSAGYEQYF
TRBV25-1	NA	TRBJ2-3	NA	TGTGCCAGCAGTGAAGGTCAGGGGAGCACAGATACGCAGTATTTT	CASSEGQGSTDTQYF
TRBV11-2	NA	TRBJ1-1	NA	TGTGCCAGCAGTTACGACAGTGAAGCTTTCTTT	CASSYDSEAFF
TRBV28	NA	TRBJ2-7	TRBD2	TGTGCCAGCAGTTTACGGTCTAGCGGGCCACGCGAGCAGTACTTC	CASSLRSSGPREQYF
TRBV19	NA	TRBJ2-1	TRBD2	TGTGCCAGTACGGGACTAGCGGGAGGGGATTTTTACAATGAGCAGTTCTTC	CASTGLAGGDFYNEQFF
TRBV28	NA	TRBJ2-1	TRBD2	TGTGCCAGCAGTTTAGGGGGGGGCGGAGCGGGAGAATTATATGAGCAGTTCTTC	CASSLGGGGAGELYEQFF
TRBV5-1	NA	TRBJ1-1	TRBD1	TGCGCCAGCAGCCCAATGACAGGGTTTGCCACTGAAGCTTTCTTT	CASSPMTGFATEAFF
TRBV3-1/TRBV3-2	NA	TRBJ2-7	TRBD1	TGTGCCAGCAGCCCCCGACAGGGAAACGACGAGCAGTACTTC	CASSPRQGNDEQYF
TRBV2	few	TRBJ2-7	NA	TGTGCCAGCAGTGCTGTGGTCCTAAACGAGCAGTACTTC	CASSAVVLNEQYF
TRBV7-2	few	TRBJ2-5	NA	TGTGCCAGCACCCCAGTCGGCGGGGAGTTGAAGACCCAGTACTTC	CASTPVGGELKTQYF
TRBV3-1/TRBV3-2	NA	TRBJ1-3	NA	TGTGCCAGCAGCGCTCGGGACTCTGGAAACACCATATATTTT	CASSARDSGNTIYF
TRBV6-5	NA	TRBJ2-5	NA	TGTGCCAGCAGGGCCGGGCCCAGGGAAGTGGAGACCCAGTACTTC	CASRAGPREVETQYF
TRBV11-2	NA	TRBJ1-5	TRBD1	TGTGCCAGCAGCGCAAGGACAGGCCCGATGAGCAATCAGCCCCAGCATTTT	CASSARTGPMSNQPQHF
TRBV18	NA	TRBJ1-1	TRBD1	TGTGCCAGCTCACCGGACAGGGGGCGCGACACTGAAGCTTTCTTT	CASSPDRGRDTEAFF
TRBV13	NA	TRBJ1-2	NA	TGTGCCAGCAGCTCCTTACAGGGAGCTAACTATGGCTACACCTTC	CASSSLQGANYGYTF
TRBV6-5	once	TRBJ1-1	NA	TGTGCCAGCAGGATAGGGGGGAACACTGAAGCTTTCTTT	CASRIGGNTEAFF
TRBV15	NA	TRBJ2-7	NA	TGTGCCACCAGCAGAGAGGCGGGGATTTCCTACGAGCAGTACTTC	CATSREAGISYEQYF
TRBV12-3/TRBV12-4	NA	TRBJ1-1	NA	TGTGCCAGCAGTTCCTGGGGGGGTGAAGCTTTCTTT	CASSSWGGEAFF
TRBV7-3	NA	TRBJ2-3	TRBD1	TGTGCCAGCAGCCCGGGACAGGGGGCCTCAGATACGCAGTATTTT	CASSPGQGASDTQYF
TRBV6-5	NA	TRBJ2-1	TRBD1	TGTGCCAGCAGTCCACAGGGGGCGCCGACAATGAAGCAGTTCTTC	CASSPQGAPTMKQFF
TRBV7-6	NA	TRBJ1-6	NA	TGTGCCAGCAGCTTAGAGGGAGCAGGGGTGGCTTCACCCCTCCACTTT	CASSLEGAGVASPLHF
TRBV6-5	NA	TRBJ1-1	NA	TGTGCCAGCAGTTCGCCGGGGGGGAGGGCTTTCTTT	CASSSPGGRAFF
TRBV6-5	few	TRBJ1-5	NA	TGTGCCAGCAGTTACTCAGGGGTTACCAATCAGCCCCAGCATTTT	CASSYSGVTNQPQHF
TRBV19	NA	TRBJ2-2	NA	TGTGCCAGTAGTCTCACTAGTTCTACCGGGGAGCTGTTTTTT	CASSLTSSTGELFF
TRBV5-5	few	TRBJ2-7	NA	TGTGCCAGCAGCTTGGAAAGGGGATACGAGCAGTACTTC	CASSLERGYEQYF
TRBV5-1	NA	TRBJ2-1	NA	TGCGCCAGCAGTTTGACAGTGGCTGAGCAGTTCTTC	CASSLTVAEQFF
TRBV28	NA	TRBJ2-7	NA	TGTGCCAGCAGTTCCTTGGAGCAGTACTTC	CASSSLEQYF
TRBV19	few	TRBJ2-3	TRBD1	TGTGCCAGTAGAGACAGGGGGCTCGGCACAGATACGCAGTATTTT	CASRDRGLGTDTQYF
TRBV4-2	few	TRBJ1-2	TRBD1	TGTGCCAGCAGCCAAGGGACAGGTCCCGTAAATAACTATGGCTACACCTTC	CASSQGTGPVNNYGYTF
TRBV19	NA	TRBJ1-6	NA	TGTGCCAGTAGTATCGAGGCAGGGAACTCACCCCTCCACTTT	CASSIEAGNSPLHF